This T cell receptor beta chain was found in a study of blood T cell repertoires in COVID-19. Germline CDR1 SGHDT, CDR2 YYEEEE. This CDR3 has 15 amino acids. Trimming removed 0 bases from V and 6 bases from J; junction bases left unmatched: 6. Only in-frame clones appear in the TCRdb table, and some are missing; sequencing was by immunoSEQ multiplex PCR. The sample records some 80,000 clones, roughly nine tenths being singletons. This TCR was sampled from a woman aged 45 to 65 with active or convalescent COVID-19. The genes are TRBV5-6 and TRBJ1-2, with 9 bases lining up with TRBD1. What was sequenced was peripheral blood. The CDR3, as DNA: TGTGCCAGCAGCTTGGGTATGGGACAGGGTCATGGCTACACCTTC. Its translation is CASSLGMGQGHGYTF.